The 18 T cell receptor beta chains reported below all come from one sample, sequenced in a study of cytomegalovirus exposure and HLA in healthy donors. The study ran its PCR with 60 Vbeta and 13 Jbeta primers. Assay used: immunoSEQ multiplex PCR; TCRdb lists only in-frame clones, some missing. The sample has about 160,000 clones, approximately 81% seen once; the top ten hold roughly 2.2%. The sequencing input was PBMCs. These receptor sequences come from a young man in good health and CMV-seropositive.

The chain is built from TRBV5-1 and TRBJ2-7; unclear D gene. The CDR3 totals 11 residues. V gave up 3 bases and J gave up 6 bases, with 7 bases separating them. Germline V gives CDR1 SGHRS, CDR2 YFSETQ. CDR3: CASSSGSEQYF. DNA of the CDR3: TGCGCCAGCAGCTCAGGAAGCGAGCAGTACTTC.

In DNA, the CDR3 is TGTGCCGTATACAGGGGGGGAGGCACTGAAGCTTTCTTT. This codes for CAVYRGGGTEAFF. The chain links TRBV5-4 to TRBJ1-1, with 8 bases identical to TRBD1. CDR3 length: 13 amino acids. The junction had 9 bases not matched to a gene; V was cut back by 10 bases and J by 4 bases. Germline values: CDR1 SGHNT, CDR2 YYREEE (reference sequence). Variable domain in full (rest from reference TRBV5-4 and TRBJ1-1): ETGVTQSPTHLIKTRGQQVTLRCSSQSGHNTVSWYQQALGQGPQFIFQYYREEENGRGNFPPRFSGLQFPNYSSELNVNALELDDSALYLCAVYRGGGTEAFFGQGTRLTVV.

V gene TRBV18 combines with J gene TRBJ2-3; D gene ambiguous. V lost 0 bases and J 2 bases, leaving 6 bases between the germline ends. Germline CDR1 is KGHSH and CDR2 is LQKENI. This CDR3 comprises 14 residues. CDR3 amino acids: CASSPPDNTDTQYF. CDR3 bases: TGTGCCAGCTCACCACCTGACAACACAGATACGCAGTATTTT.

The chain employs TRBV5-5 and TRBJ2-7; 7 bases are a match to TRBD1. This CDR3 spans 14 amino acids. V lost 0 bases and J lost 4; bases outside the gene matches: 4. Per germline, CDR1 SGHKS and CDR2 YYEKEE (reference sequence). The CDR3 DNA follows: TGTGCCAGCAGCTTGGATCCGGGACAGTACGAGCAGTACTTC. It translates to CASSLDPGQYEQYF.

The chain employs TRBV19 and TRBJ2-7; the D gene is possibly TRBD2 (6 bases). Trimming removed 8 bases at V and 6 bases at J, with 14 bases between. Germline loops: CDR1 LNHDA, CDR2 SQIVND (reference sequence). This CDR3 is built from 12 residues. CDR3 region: CASGARAGEQYF. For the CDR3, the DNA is TGTGCCAGTGGCGCCAGAGCGGGCGAGCAGTACTTC.

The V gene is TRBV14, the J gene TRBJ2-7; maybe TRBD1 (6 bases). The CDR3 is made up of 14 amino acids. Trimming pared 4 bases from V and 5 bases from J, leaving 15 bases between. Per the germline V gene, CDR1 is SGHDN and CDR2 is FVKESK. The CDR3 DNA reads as TGTGCCAGCAGCCGCCAACTCGGACAGAACGAGCAGTACTTC. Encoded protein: CASSRQLGQNEQYF.

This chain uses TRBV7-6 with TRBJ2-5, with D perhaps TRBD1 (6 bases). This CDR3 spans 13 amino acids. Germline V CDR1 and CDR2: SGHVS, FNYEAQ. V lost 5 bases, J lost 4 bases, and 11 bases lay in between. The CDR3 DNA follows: TGTGCCAGCAGCCCCAGGGGAAGAGAGACCCAGTACTTC. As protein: CASSPRGRETQYF.

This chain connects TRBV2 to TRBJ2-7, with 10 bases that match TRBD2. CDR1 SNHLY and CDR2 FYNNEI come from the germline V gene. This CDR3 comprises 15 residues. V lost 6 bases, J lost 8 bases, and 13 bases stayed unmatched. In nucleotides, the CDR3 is TGTGCCAGCAGCTTAGCGGGGGGAACGTCCCACCAGCAGTACTTC. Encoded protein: CASSLAGGTSHQQYF.

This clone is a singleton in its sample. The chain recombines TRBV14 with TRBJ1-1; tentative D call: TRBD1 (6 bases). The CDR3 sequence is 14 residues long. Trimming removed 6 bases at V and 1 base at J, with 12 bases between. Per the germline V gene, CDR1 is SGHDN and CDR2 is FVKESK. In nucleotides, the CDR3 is TGTGCCAGCAGTCCGGACAGAAAGAACACTGAAGCTTTCTTT. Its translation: CASSPDRKNTEAFF.

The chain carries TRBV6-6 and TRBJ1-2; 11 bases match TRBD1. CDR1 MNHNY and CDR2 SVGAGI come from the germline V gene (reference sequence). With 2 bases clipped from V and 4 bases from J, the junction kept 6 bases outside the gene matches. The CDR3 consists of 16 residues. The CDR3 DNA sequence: TGTGCCAGCAGTTACGCCATGGGACAGGGGGGCTATGGCTACACCTTC. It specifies CASSYAMGQGGYGYTF.

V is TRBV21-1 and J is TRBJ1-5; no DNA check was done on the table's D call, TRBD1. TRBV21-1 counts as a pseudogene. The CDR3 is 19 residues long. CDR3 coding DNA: TGTGCCAGCAGCGTACCCGGGACAGGCAGGTATTATAGCAATCAGCCCCAGCATTTT. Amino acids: CASSVPGTGRYYSNQPQHF.

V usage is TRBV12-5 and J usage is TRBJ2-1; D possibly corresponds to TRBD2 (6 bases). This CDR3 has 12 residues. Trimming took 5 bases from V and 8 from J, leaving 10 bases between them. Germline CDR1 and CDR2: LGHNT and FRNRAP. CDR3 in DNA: TGTGCTAGTGGTCCCGGGAGCGATGAGCAGTTCTTC. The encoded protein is CASGPGSDEQFF.

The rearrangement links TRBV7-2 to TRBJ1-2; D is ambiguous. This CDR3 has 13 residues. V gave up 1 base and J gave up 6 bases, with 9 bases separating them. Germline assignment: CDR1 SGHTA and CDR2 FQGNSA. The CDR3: CASSLVVRDGYTF. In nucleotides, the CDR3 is TGTGCCAGCAGCTTAGTGGTCCGGGATGGCTACACCTTC.

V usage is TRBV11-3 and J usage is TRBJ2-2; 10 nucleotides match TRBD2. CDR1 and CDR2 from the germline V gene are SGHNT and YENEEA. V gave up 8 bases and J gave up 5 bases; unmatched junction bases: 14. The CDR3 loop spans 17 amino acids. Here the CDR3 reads CASANPLAGARTGELFF. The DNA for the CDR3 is TGTGCCAGCGCAAACCCGCTAGCGGGGGCGAGAACCGGGGAGCTGTTTTTT.

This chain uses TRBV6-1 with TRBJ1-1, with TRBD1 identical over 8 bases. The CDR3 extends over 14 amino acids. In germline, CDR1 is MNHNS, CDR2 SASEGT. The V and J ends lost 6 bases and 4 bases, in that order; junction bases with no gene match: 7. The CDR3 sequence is CASSTTGASTEAFF. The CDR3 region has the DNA TGTGCCAGCAGCACGACAGGGGCCTCCACTGAAGCTTTCTTT.

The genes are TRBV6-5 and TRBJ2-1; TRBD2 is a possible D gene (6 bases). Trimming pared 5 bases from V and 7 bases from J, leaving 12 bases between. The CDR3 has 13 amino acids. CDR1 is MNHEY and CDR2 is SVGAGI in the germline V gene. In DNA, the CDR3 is TGTGCCAGCAGTACGCGGGGCCGGAATGAGCAGTTCTTC. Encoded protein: CASSTRGRNEQFF.

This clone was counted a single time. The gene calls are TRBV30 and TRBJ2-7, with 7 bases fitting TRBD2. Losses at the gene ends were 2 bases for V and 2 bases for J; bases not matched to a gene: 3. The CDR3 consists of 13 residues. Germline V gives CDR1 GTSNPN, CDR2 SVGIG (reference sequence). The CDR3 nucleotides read TGTGCCTGGAGTATTGGGGGGGCCTACGAGCAGTACTTC. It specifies CAWSIGGAYEQYF. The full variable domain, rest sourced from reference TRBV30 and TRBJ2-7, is SQTIHQWPATLVQPVGSPLSLECTVEGTSNPNLYWYRQAAGRGLQLLFYSVGIGQISSEVPQNLSASRPQDRQFILSSKKLLLSDSGFYLCAWSIGGAYEQYFGPGTRLTVT.

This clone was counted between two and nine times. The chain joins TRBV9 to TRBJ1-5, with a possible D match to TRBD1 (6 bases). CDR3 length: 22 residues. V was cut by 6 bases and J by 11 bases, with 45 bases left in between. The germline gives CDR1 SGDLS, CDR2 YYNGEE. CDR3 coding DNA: TGTGCCAGCATAATTATGACTCGGCCCGGGACAACGTGGCGAGAGCCACTTATAGCCCAGCATTTT. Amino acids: CASIIMTRPGTTWREPLIAQHF.